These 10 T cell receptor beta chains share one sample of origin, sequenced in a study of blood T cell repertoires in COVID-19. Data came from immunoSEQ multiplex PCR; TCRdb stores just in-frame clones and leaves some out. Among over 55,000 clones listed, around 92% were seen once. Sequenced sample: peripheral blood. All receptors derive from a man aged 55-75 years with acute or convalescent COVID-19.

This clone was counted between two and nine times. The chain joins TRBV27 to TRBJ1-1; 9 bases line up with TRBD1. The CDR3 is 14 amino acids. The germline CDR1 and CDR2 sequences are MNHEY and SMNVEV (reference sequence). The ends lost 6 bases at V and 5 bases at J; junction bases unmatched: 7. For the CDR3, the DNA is TGTGCCAGCAGACAAGACAGGGGGATGACTGAAGCTTTCTTT. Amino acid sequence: CASRQDRGMTEAFF.

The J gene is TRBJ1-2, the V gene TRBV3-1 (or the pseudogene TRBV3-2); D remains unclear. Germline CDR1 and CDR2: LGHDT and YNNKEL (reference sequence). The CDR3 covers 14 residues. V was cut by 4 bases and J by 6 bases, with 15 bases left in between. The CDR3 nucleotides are TGTGCCAGCAGCCCGGACTATACTCTTCATGGCTACACCTTC. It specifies CASSPDYTLHGYTF.

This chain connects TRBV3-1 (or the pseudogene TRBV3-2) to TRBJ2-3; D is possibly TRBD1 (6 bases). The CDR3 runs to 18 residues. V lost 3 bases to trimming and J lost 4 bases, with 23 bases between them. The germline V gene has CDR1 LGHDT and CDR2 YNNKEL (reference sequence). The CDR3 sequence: CASSHLGRRGRVSDTQYF. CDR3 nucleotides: TGTGCCAGCAGCCACTTGGGACGCAGGGGTCGGGTCTCAGATACGCAGTATTTT.

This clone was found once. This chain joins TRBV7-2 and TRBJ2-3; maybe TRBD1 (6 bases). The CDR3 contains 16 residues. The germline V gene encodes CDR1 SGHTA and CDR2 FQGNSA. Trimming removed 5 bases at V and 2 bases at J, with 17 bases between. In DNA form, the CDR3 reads TGTGCCAGCAGCCCCGGACAGATCTCCGACACAGATACGCAGTATTTT. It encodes CASSPGQISDTDTQYF.

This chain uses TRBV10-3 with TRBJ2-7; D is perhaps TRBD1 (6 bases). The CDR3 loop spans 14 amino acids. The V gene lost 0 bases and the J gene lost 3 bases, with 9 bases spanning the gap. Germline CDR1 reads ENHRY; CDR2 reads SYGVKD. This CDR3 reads CAISESEGGYEQYF. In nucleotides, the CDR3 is TGTGCCATCAGTGAGTCGGAAGGGGGCTACGAGCAGTACTTC.

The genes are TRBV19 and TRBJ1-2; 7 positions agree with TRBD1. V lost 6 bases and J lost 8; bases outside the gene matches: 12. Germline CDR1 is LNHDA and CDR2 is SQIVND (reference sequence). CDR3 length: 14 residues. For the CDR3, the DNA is TGTGCCAGTAGCCGACAGGGCGCTCAAAGGGGCTACACCTTC. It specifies CASSRQGAQRGYTF.

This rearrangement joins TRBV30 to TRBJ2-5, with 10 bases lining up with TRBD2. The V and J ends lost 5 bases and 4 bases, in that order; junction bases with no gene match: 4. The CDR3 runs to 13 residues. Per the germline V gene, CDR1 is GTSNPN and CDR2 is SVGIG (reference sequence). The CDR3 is CAWLLAGGETQYF. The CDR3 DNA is TGTGCCTGGCTATTAGCGGGAGGAGAGACCCAGTACTTC.

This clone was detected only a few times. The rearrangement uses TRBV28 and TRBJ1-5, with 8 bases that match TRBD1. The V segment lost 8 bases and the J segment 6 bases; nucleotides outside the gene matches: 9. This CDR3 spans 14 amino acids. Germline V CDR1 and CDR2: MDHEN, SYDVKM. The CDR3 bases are TGTGCCAGCGCGACAGGGGAAAGGGGTCAGCCCCAGCATTTT. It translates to CASATGERGQPQHF.

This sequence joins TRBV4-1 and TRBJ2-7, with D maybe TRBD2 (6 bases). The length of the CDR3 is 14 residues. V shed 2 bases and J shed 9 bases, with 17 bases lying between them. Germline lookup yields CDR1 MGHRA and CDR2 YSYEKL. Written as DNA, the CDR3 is TGCGCCAGCAGCCAATTCATTGGGGGGTTACGGCAGTACTTC. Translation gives CASSQFIGGLRQYF.

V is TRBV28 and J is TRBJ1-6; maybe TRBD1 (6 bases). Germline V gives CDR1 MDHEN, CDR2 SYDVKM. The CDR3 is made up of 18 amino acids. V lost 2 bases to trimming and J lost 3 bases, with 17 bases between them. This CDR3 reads CASSLGGETWRYNSPLHF. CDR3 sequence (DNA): TGTGCCAGCAGTTTAGGGGGCGAGACATGGCGCTATAATTCACCCCTCCACTTT.